A single sample gave rise to the 29 T cell receptor beta chains below, sequenced in a study of T-cell memory formation after mild COVID-19. Via MiXCR, TCRdb re-called the 5' RACE reads, giving one row per CDR3 protein. The table includes hundreds of thousands of distinct CDR3 sequences, approximately 24% detected once. Sequencing was performed on PBMCs or a T cell subset sorted from them (not recorded which). The receptors stem from an adult woman who had mild COVID-19 (a few samples of this study predate the infection). Cell type and time point are not known.

This rearrangement joins TRBV7-6 to TRBJ1-2; 7 nucleotides line up with TRBD1. The germline V gene has CDR1 SGHVS and CDR2 FNYEAQ. This CDR3 is 15 amino acids long. Trimming took 5 bases from V and 7 from J; bases not matched to a gene: 13. The CDR3 coding sequence is TGTGCCAGCAGCGGCGATTCGACAGGGATCCGTGGCTACACCTTC. This sequence encodes CASSGDSTGIRGYTF.

The chain links TRBV12-3 or TRBV12-4 to TRBJ1-5; a possible D gene is TRBD1 (6 bases). The CDR3 loop spans 18 amino acids. V was pared by 5 bases and J by 7 bases, with 27 bases between. The CDR3 spells CASSPLLATGLKGQPQHF. CDR3 coding DNA: TGTGCCAGCAGTCCTCTTTTAGCTACAGGGTTGAAGGGACAGCCCCAGCATTTT.

For the CDR3, the DNA is TGCGCCAGCAGCCCTCGAGCGGGGAGCAACACCGGGGAGCTGTTTTTT. This gives the protein CASSPRAGSNTGELFF. The chain has TRBV5-1 and TRBJ2-2; 7 bases agree with TRBD2. Germline V gene data show CDR1 as SGHRS and CDR2 as YFSETQ. With 4 bases clipped from V and 2 bases from J, the junction kept 8 bases outside the gene matches. CDR3 length: 16 residues.

The gene calls are TRBV7-6 and TRBJ2-1, with 13 bases lining up with TRBD2. This CDR3 is 16 amino acids long. The junction had 7 bases not matched to a gene; V was cut back by 5 bases and J by 6 bases. Germline V gives CDR1 SGHVS, CDR2 FNYEAQ. The DNA for the CDR3 is TGTGCCAGCAGCCGATGGACTAGCGGGAGAATCAATGAGCAGTTCTTC. Its protein is CASSRWTSGRINEQFF.

V usage is TRBV5-1 and J usage is TRBJ1-1; no clear D gene. Germline CDR1 SGHRS, CDR2 YFSETQ. Trimming shortened V by 2 bases and J by 10 bases, and 15 bases separated the two germline ends. This CDR3 spans 13 amino acids. The CDR3 nucleotides are TGCGCCAGCAGCTTACCGGGGTTCCGGGGAGCTTTCTTT. Amino acid sequence: CASSLPGFRGAFF. Drawing the rest from reference TRBV5-1 and TRBJ1-1, the complete variable domain is KAGVTQTPRYLIKTRGQQVTLSCSPISGHRSVSWYQQTPGQGLQFLFEYFSETQRNKGNFPGRFSGRQFSNSRSEMNVSTLELGDSALYLCASSLPGFRGAFFGQGTRLTVV.

This clonotype was counted between two and nine times. The CDR3 DNA reads as TGTGCCACCAGCCTCTCCGGGAGCTCCTACAATGAGCAGTTCTTC. This sequence encodes CATSLSGSSYNEQFF. The chain couples TRBV24-1 to TRBJ2-1, with D possibly matching TRBD2 (6 bases). Germline lookup yields CDR1 KGHDR and CDR2 SFDVKD. The V end lost 7 bases, the J end lost 0 bases, and 12 bases lay between the germline ends. The CDR3 spans 15 residues.

This clonotype was detected a few times. The CDR3 protein is CASSRELAGGVYEQFF. DNA for the CDR3: TGTGCCAGCAGCCGAGAACTAGCGGGAGGGGTCTATGAGCAGTTCTTC. This rearrangement joins TRBV4-2 to TRBJ2-1; 13 positions agree with TRBD2. Germline-derived CDR1 and CDR2 are LGHNA and YNFKEQ. This CDR3 spans 16 amino acids. V gave up 4 bases and J gave up 8 bases; unmatched junction bases: 8.

Only one count was recorded for this clonotype. The chain couples TRBV15 to TRBJ1-4; possibly TRBD1 for D (6 bases). The CDR3 spans 15 residues. Trimming removed 1 base from V and 7 bases from J, with 13 bases in between. Germline CDR1 is LNHNV and CDR2 is YYDKDF (reference sequence). The chain's CDR3 is CATSRVRGRSEKLFF. CDR3 bases: TGTGCCACCAGCAGAGTACGGGGGCGGAGTGAAAAACTGTTTTTT.

The chain carries TRBV5-1 and TRBJ2-6, with D tentatively TRBD1 or TRBD2 (7 bases each). The CDR3 length is 18 residues. The germline V gene has CDR1 SGHRS and CDR2 YFSETQ. V lost 8 bases, J lost 1 base, and 22 bases lay in between. The CDR3 DNA reads TGCGCCAGGGGACTACGACAGGGCTCTGCTTCTGGGGCCAACGTCCTGACTTTC. Protein: CARGLRQGSASGANVLTF. The variable domain in full, with the rest retrieved from reference TRBV5-1 and TRBJ2-6, is KAGVTQTPRYLIKTRGQQVTLSCSPISGHRSVSWYQQTPGQGLQFLFEYFSETQRNKGNFPGRFSGRQFSNSRSEMNVSTLELGDSALYLCARGLRQGSASGANVLTFGAGSRLTVL.

This clonotype was detected only a few times. The gene calls are TRBV11-2 and TRBJ1-1; D remains unclear. Germline assignment: CDR1 SGHAT and CDR2 FQNNGV. The CDR3 loop spans 13 amino acids. Between the trimmed V and J ends, which lost 0 bases and 5 bases, there was a span of 7 bases. CDR3 bases: TGTGCCAGCAGCTTAGATAGTTATACTGAAGCTTTCTTT. Amino acids: CASSLDSYTEAFF.

This clonotype was found many times. The rearrangement uses TRBV7-9 and TRBJ2-5, with D possibly being TRBD2 (6 bases). The CDR3 has 16 amino acids. V was cut by 3 bases and J by 3 bases, with 17 bases left in between. CDR1 and CDR2 from the germline V gene are SEHNR and FQNEAQ (reference sequence). The CDR3 here is CASSFNPGVREETQYF. The CDR3 region has the DNA TGTGCCAGCAGCTTCAACCCGGGGGTCCGGGAAGAGACCCAGTACTTC.

This sequence joins TRBV7-3 and TRBJ2-2, with unresolved D. From germline, CDR1 is SGHTA and CDR2 FQGTGA. Deletions cut 4 bases from V and 3 bases from J, with 9 bases between. The CDR3 consists of 14 residues. The CDR3 DNA follows: TGTGCCAGCAGCTCAGACTCGTACACCGGGGAGCTGTTTTTT. Translated, it gives CASSSDSYTGELFF.

The chain recombines TRBV5-6 with TRBJ2-3; TRBD2 aligns across 7 bases. This CDR3 is 15 amino acids long. V was pared by 2 bases and J by 5 bases, with 8 bases of the junction left unmatched. Germline V gene data show CDR1 as SGHDT and CDR2 as YYEEEE. CDR3 protein: CASSLSQRGQDTQYF. CDR3 nucleotides: TGTGCCAGCAGCTTATCTCAGCGGGGCCAAGATACGCAGTATTTT.

As regards this clonotype: The junction shows a germline mismatch at one end, possibly a read error. The rearrangement uses TRBV10-3 and TRBJ2-1; 10 bases agree with TRBD2. The CDR3 totals 12 residues. Germline V lookup: CDR1 ENHRY, CDR2 SYGVKD. The DNA for the CDR3 is TGCCACCTGAGCGGGAGGGACAATGAGCAGTTCTTC. Protein sequence: CHLSGRDNEQFF.

The gene calls are TRBV2 and TRBJ2-1; D is ambiguous. The CDR3 consists of 13 residues. Germline CDR1 is SNHLY and CDR2 is FYNNEI. Trimming shortened V by 5 bases and J by 6 bases, and 11 bases separated the two germline ends. DNA of the CDR3: TGTGCCAGCAGTCCGCAGAGTACCAATGAGCAGTTCTTC. Protein product: CASSPQSTNEQFF. Combining the CDR3 with reference TRBV2 and TRBJ2-1 gives the whole variable domain EPEVTQTPSHQVTQMGQEVILRCVPISNHLYFYWYRQILGQKVEFLVSFYNNEISEKSEIFDDQFSVERPDGSNFTLKIRSTKLEDSAMYFCASSPQSTNEQFFGPGTRLTVL.

This clonotype was recorded a few times. The rearrangement links TRBV7-2 to TRBJ2-4; D is ambiguous. CDR1 is SGHTA and CDR2 is FQGNSA in the germline V gene. V lost 3 bases and J 0 bases, leaving 15 bases between the germline ends. CDR3 length equals 17 residues. The CDR3 region has the DNA TGTGCCAGCAGCTTGTCCGACTCTCCGACAGCCAAAAACATTCAGTACTTC. Its translation is CASSLSDSPTAKNIQYF.

The chain combines TRBV6-6 with TRBJ1-2; D ambiguous. CDR1 MNHNY and CDR2 SVGAGI come from the germline V gene (reference sequence). V lost 7 bases, J lost 5 bases, and 11 bases lay in between. There are 12 residues in the CDR3. The CDR3 region has the DNA TGTGCCAGCACCCACGACGGTTATGGCTACACCTTC. It codes for CASTHDGYGYTF.

The chain recombines TRBV10-3 with TRBJ2-7; no definite D call. The CDR3 contains 15 residues. Per germline, CDR1 ENHRY and CDR2 SYGVKD. Trimming left V 3 bases short and J 0 bases short, with 12 bases between. The CDR3 region has the DNA TGTGCCATCAGTGAAGGCACTATGTCCTCCTACGAGCAGTACTTC. The encoded protein is CAISEGTMSSYEQYF.

This clonotype was counted a few times. The V call is TRBV4-1, the J call TRBJ2-7; possibly TRBD2 for D (6 bases). CDR1 and CDR2 (germline): MGHRA, YSYEKL. The CDR3 has 14 amino acids. The V end was cut by 4 bases, the J end by 11 bases, with 21 bases between. CDR3: CASSPSAPGELEYF. CDR3 DNA: TGCGCCAGCAGCCCTAGCGCCCCAGGAGAGTTGGAGTACTTC.

The table lists this clonotype with many counts. The chain employs TRBV9 and TRBJ2-1, with TRBD1 identical over 10 bases. The CDR3 runs 15 residues. With 4 bases clipped from V and 7 bases from J, the junction kept 8 bases outside the gene matches. Germline assignment: CDR1 SGDLS and CDR2 YYNGEE. Written as DNA, the CDR3 is TGTGCCAGCAGCCCTACGGGACAGGGGAGGAATGAGCAGTTCTTC. Its protein product is CASSPTGQGRNEQFF.

The chain combines TRBV10-2 with TRBJ2-5; D is possibly TRBD2 (5 bases). The germline V and J ends were trimmed by 5 bases and 13 bases, with 14 bases remaining between them. The CDR3 contains 11 residues. The germline CDR1 and CDR2 sequences are WSHSY and SAAADI. The CDR3 spells CASSNRTRLYF. CDR3 in DNA: TGCGCCAGCAGTAATCGAACTAGACTGTACTTC.

This chain links TRBV12-3 or TRBV12-4 with TRBJ1-1, with D possibly being TRBD1 (5 bases). The CDR3 length is 13 residues. V lost 2 bases to trimming and J lost 4 bases, with 8 bases between them. The CDR3 DNA sequence: TGTGCCAGCAGTTTAAACGGGGCCACTGAAGCTTTCTTT. Translation: CASSLNGATEAFF.

A few counts support this clonotype. The chain couples TRBV7-8 to TRBJ2-5; D call uncertain. V lost 1 base and J 1 base, leaving 10 bases between the germline ends. Germline V gene lookup returns CDR1 SGHVS and CDR2 FQNEAQ. The CDR3 runs 15 residues. The CDR3 loop is CASSLDTSAQETQYF. CDR3 sequence (DNA): TGTGCCAGCAGCTTAGACACGAGCGCCCAAGAGACCCAGTACTTC. Full variable domain (remainder filled in from reference TRBV7-8 and TRBJ2-5): GAGVSQSPRYKVAKRGQDVALRCDPISGHVSLFWYQQALGQGPEFLTYFQNEAQLDKSGLPSDRFFAERPEGSVSTLKIQRTQQEDSAVYLCASSLDTSAQETQYFGPGTRLLVL.

The chain uses TRBV12-3 or TRBV12-4 and TRBJ2-3; tentative D call: TRBD2 (6 bases). CDR3 length: 14 amino acids. V lost 1 base to trimming and J lost 6 bases, with 11 bases between them. CDR3 bases: TGTGCCAGCAGTTTAGGCGGGATGGAGGATACGCAGTATTTT. It specifies CASSLGGMEDTQYF.

The chain couples TRBV7-9 to TRBJ2-3; either TRBD1 or TRBD2 may fit D (5 bases each). Trimming pared 5 bases from V and 3 bases from J, leaving 24 bases between. There are 18 residues in the CDR3. The germline V gene encodes CDR1 SEHNR and CDR2 FQNEAQ (reference sequence). This CDR3 reads CASSPRHPWDLGTDTQYF. The CDR3 coding sequence is TGTGCCAGCAGCCCCCGTCACCCCTGGGACCTCGGGACAGATACGCAGTATTTT.

In its sample, this clonotype was seen a few times. The chain couples TRBV4-1 to TRBJ2-7; 12 bases are a match to TRBD2. Per germline, CDR1 MGHRA and CDR2 YSYEKL. V lost 0 bases to trimming and J lost 6 bases; unmatched junction nucleotides: 6. This CDR3 comprises 16 residues. The CDR3: CASSQDPSGRASEQYF. CDR3 bases: TGCGCCAGCAGCCAAGACCCTAGCGGGAGGGCTTCCGAGCAGTACTTC.

This chain links TRBV20-1 with TRBJ2-3; 7 bases agree with TRBD2. The germline CDR1 and CDR2 sequences are DFQATT and SNEGSKA (reference sequence). Unmatched junction bases numbered 7, after V lost 5 bases and J lost 5 bases. The CDR3 has 13 amino acids. The CDR3 coding sequence is TGCAGTGCTTACCGGGGGGAGCGAGATACGCAGTATTTT. It translates to CSAYRGERDTQYF.

About this clonotype itself: A much larger clone differs by one base, so this may be a read error. The chain combines TRBV12-3 or TRBV12-4 with TRBJ2-3; D is undetermined. The CDR3 runs to 11 residues. Trimming removed 6 bases from V and 2 bases from J, with 3 bases in between. The CDR3 DNA reads TGTGCCAGCAGGGCCACAGATACGCAGTATTTT. It codes for CASRATDTQYF.

This clonotype was seen more than once but under ten times. As DNA, the CDR3 is TGTGCCAGCAGCCCCGGACCGTCCTATGGCTACACCTTC. This encodes CASSPGPSYGYTF. V gene TRBV14 combines with J gene TRBJ1-2; no definite D call. V was cut by 4 bases and J by 4 bases, with 10 bases left in between. CDR1 SGHDN and CDR2 FVKESK come from the germline V gene. The CDR3 spans 13 residues. Based on the CDR3 plus reference TRBV14 and TRBJ1-2, the full variable domain is EAGVTQFPSHSVIEKGQTVTLRCDPISGHDNLYWYRRVMGKEIKFLLHFVKESKQDESGMPNNRFLAERTGGTYSTLKVQPAELEDSGVYFCASSPGPSYGYTFGSGTRLTVV.